Following are 16 T cell receptor beta chains from one sample sequenced in a study of T-cell memory formation after mild COVID-19. TCRdb recomputed calls from the 5' RACE reads with MiXCR, one row per CDR3 protein. The data contain roughly 380,000 distinct CDR3 sequences, 28% of them singletons. Source material: PBMCs or a T cell subset sorted from them (not recorded which). The receptors originated from an adult woman who had mild COVID-19 (a few samples of this study predate the infection). Cell type and time point are not known.

V usage is TRBV24-1 and J usage is TRBJ1-4; 10 positions match TRBD1. This CDR3 region has 16 residues. From germline, CDR1 is KGHDR and CDR2 SFDVKD. J lost 8 bases, V lost 4 bases, and 9 bases had no gene match. In DNA, the CDR3 is TGTGCCACCAGTGACTCTTCGACAGGGGGCAGAGAAAAACTGTTTTTT. It specifies CATSDSSTGGREKLFF.

This clonotype was counted a single time. The V and J genes are TRBV6-6 and TRBJ1-1, with 7 bases identical to TRBD1. This CDR3 is built from 15 residues. The germline V gene has CDR1 MNHNY and CDR2 SVGAGI (reference sequence). The V and J ends lost 0 bases and 1 base, in that order; junction bases with no gene match: 2. In nucleotides, the CDR3 is TGTGCCAGCAGTTACTCGGGACAGACGAACACTGAAGCTTTCTTT. It is translated as CASSYSGQTNTEAFF.

This rearrangement joins TRBV20-1 to TRBJ2-1; 9 nucleotides match TRBD1. Looked up from germline, CDR1 is DFQATT and CDR2 is SNEGSKA (reference sequence). Trimming took 5 bases from V and 5 from J; bases not matched to a gene: 16. The CDR3 loop spans 17 amino acids. CDR3 in amino acids: CSADTGGSAPSHNEQFF. The CDR3, as DNA: TGCAGTGCTGACACAGGGGGCTCTGCACCATCTCACAATGAGCAGTTCTTC.

V gene TRBV20-1 combines with J gene TRBJ1-2; tentatively, D is TRBD1 (6 bases). Per the germline V gene, CDR1 is DFQATT and CDR2 is SNEGSKA (reference sequence). CDR3 length equals 13 residues. V was cut by 6 bases and J by 8 bases, with 19 bases left in between. Written as DNA, the CDR3 is TGCAGTGCAGATGGGGGGCGTGTGGGGGGCTACACCTTC. It translates to CSADGGRVGGYTF.

In its sample, this clonotype was seen a few times. The chain joins TRBV7-8 to TRBJ2-7; 9 nucleotides agree with TRBD1. This CDR3 spans 14 amino acids. With 5 bases clipped from V and 2 bases from J, the junction kept 4 bases outside the gene matches. From germline, CDR1 is SGHVS and CDR2 FQNEAQ. The CDR3 spells CASSIGTGPYEQYF. Here the CDR3 DNA reads TGTGCCAGCAGCATCGGGACAGGGCCCTACGAGCAGTACTTC.

This clonotype has only a few counts. The chain joins TRBV6-2 or TRBV6-3 to TRBJ2-7; D might be TRBD1 (6 bases). V was cut by 7 bases and J by 2 bases, with 9 bases left in between. CDR1 is MNHEY and CDR2 is SVGEGT in the germline V gene. The CDR3 has 12 amino acids. This CDR3 is CASKAGAYEQYF. In DNA form, the CDR3 reads TGTGCCAGCAAGGCAGGGGCCTACGAGCAGTACTTC.

The CDR3 nucleotides read TGTGCCTGGAGACCTACTAGCGGGGGGCGATATCCCTACAATGAGCAGTTCTTC. Amino acids: CAWRPTSGGRYPYNEQFF. The chain combines TRBV30 with TRBJ2-1; 12 nucleotides align to TRBD2. CDR3 size: 18 residues. Losses at the gene ends were 3 bases for V and 2 bases for J; bases not matched to a gene: 11. Germline V gene sequence: CDR1 GTSNPN, CDR2 SVGIG (reference sequence).

Note on this clonotype: Given the absence of the conserved phenylalanine or tryptophan at the CDR3 end, a read error is likely. The chain employs TRBV20-1 and TRBJ2-5, with 7 bases fitting TRBD2. After removal of 5 bases from V and 5 bases from J, the junction contained 5 bases not matched to a gene. CDR3 size: 12 residues. Germline V gene data show CDR1 as DFQATT and CDR2 as SNEGSKA (reference sequence). CDR3 nucleotide sequence: TGCAGTGCTCCGACTAGCCCTGAGACCCAGTACTTA. This sequence encodes CSAPTSPETQYL.

V usage is TRBV2 and J usage is TRBJ2-2; D unclear. There are 13 residues in the CDR3. Trimming removed 7 bases at V and 4 bases at J, with 10 bases between. The germline gives CDR1 SNHLY, CDR2 FYNNEI. CDR3 loop: CASKASFTGELFF. The CDR3 region has the DNA TGTGCCAGCAAGGCCAGCTTCACCGGGGAGCTGTTTTTT. The full variable domain, completed using reference TRBV2 and TRBJ2-2, is EPEVTQTPSHQVTQMGQEVILRCVPISNHLYFYWYRQILGQKVEFLVSFYNNEISEKSEIFDDQFSVERPDGSNFTLKIRSTKLEDSAMYFCASKASFTGELFFGEGSRLTVL.

The chain uses TRBV4-3 and TRBJ2-5; TRBD2 is a possible D gene (5 bases). This CDR3 comprises 13 residues. V shed 4 bases and J shed 2 bases, with 8 bases lying between them. The germline V gene has CDR1 LGHNA and CDR2 YSLEER. CDR3 sequence reads: CASSPGIQETQYF. The DNA of the CDR3 is TGCGCCAGCAGCCCGGGGATTCAAGAGACCCAGTACTTC.

CDR3 DNA: TGTGCCATCAGCGGGACAGTTGGTCAGCCCCAGCATTTT. Its protein is CAISGTVGQPQHF. The chain employs TRBV10-3 and TRBJ1-5, with 7 bases fitting TRBD1. Germline loops: CDR1 ENHRY, CDR2 SYGVKD. This CDR3 region has 13 residues. The V segment lost 6 bases and the J segment 6 bases; nucleotides outside the gene matches: 5.

This clonotype was seen more than once but under ten times. The V call is TRBV29-1, the J call TRBJ2-5; possibly TRBD2 for D (6 bases). Trimming pared 7 bases from V and 2 bases from J, leaving 11 bases between. This CDR3 comprises 12 residues. Germline V gene lookup returns CDR1 SQVTM and CDR2 ANQGSEA. CDR3 loop: CSATGVQETQYF. Written as DNA, the CDR3 is TGCAGCGCCACGGGAGTTCAAGAGACCCAGTACTTC.

This chain connects TRBV12-5 to TRBJ2-1; D might be TRBD1 or TRBD2, each matching 5 bases. The CDR3 runs to 16 residues. Germline V gives CDR1 LGHNT, CDR2 FRNRAP. V shed 1 base and J shed 5 bases, with 15 bases lying between them. CDR3 protein: CASGLDLGPTNNEQFF. The CDR3 DNA reads TGTGCTAGTGGTTTGGATTTGGGACCAACAAACAATGAGCAGTTCTTC. The full variable domain, in which reference TRBV12-5 and TRBJ2-1 provide the parts outside the CDR3, is DARVTQTPRHKVTEMGQEVTMRCQPILGHNTVFWYRQTMMQGLELLAYFRNRAPLDDSGMPKDRFSAEMPDATLATLKIQPSEPRDSAVYFCASGLDLGPTNNEQFFGPGTRLTVL.

This clonotype was recorded at least ten times. This rearrangement joins TRBV20-1 to TRBJ2-6; D is ambiguous. The germline gives CDR1 DFQATT, CDR2 SNEGSKA (reference sequence). Trimming shortened V by 0 bases and J by 2 bases, and 8 bases separated the two germline ends. The CDR3 is 15 amino acids. CDR3 DNA: TGCAGTGCTAGAGAAGGCGGAGCTGGGGCCAACGTCCTGACTTTC. Amino acid sequence: CSAREGGAGANVLTF.

The chain couples TRBV23-1 to TRBJ2-7; 8 bases are shared with TRBD1. TRBV23-1 has ORF status, its function being uncertain. The CDR3 spans 13 residues. V lost 8 bases, J lost 2 bases, and 5 bases stayed unmatched. The CDR3 DNA reads as TGCGCCAGCCTGGGACAGGCCCCCTACGAGCAGTACTTC. This translates into CASLGQAPYEQYF.

CDR3 loop: CAISENVEGPHQETQYF. CDR3 nucleotide sequence: TGTGCCATCAGTGAGAATGTGGAGGGCCCACACCAAGAGACCCAGTACTTC. The chain links TRBV10-3 to TRBJ2-5, with D perhaps matching TRBD2 (6 bases). This CDR3 is built from 17 residues. V lost 2 bases, J lost 0 bases, and 16 bases lay in between. Germline V gene data show CDR1 as ENHRY and CDR2 as SYGVKD.